This is a list of T cell receptor beta chains from one sample in a study of shared clonotypes between healthy human individuals. Clones were read by immunoSEQ multiplex PCR, and TCRdb kept only the in-frame ones, dropping some. The table has millions of clones, more than 80% seen once. Material: naive CD4+ T cells from PBMCs. These TCRs come from a young man in good health. Some clones in this sample may be carry-over from other donors' samples. CDR3s include the opening cysteine and the closing phenylalanine or tryptophan. The D gene is left open where the match is weak.

V	J	D	CDR3	DNA
TRBV28	TRBJ1-5	.	CAEGTAPGPQHF	TGTGCCGAAGGAACAGCTCCAGGGCCCCAGCATTTT
TRBV2	TRBJ2-2	TRBD1	CASGTGGTGELFF	TGTGCCAGCGGAACAGGGGGCACCGGGGAGCTGTTTTTT
TRBV28	TRBJ1-2	TRBD1	CASSSASSQGADGGYTF	TGTGCCAGCAGTTCCGCGTCTTCACAGGGGGCTGACGGGGGCTACACCTTC
TRBV25-1	TRBJ2-5	TRBD2	CASSEYRGGKTQYF	TGTGCCAGCAGTGAATATCGGGGGGGGAAGACCCAGTACTTC
TRBV7-3	TRBJ2-5	TRBD2	CASSLGQRGFQETQYF	TGTGCCAGCAGCTTAGGTCAGCGGGGTTTCCAAGAGACCCAGTACTTC
TRBV6-1	TRBJ1-1	.	CASRIRGSEAFF	TGTGCCTCACGGATTCGGGGGTCTGAAGCTTTCTTT
TRBV9	TRBJ1-1	.	CASSVDSRNTEAFF	TGTGCCAGCAGCGTAGATAGCAGGAACACTGAAGCTTTCTTT
TRBV6-1	TRBJ2-7	.	CASSTDSFFNKQYF	TGTGCCAGCAGTACCGACAGTTTTTTTAATAAGCAGTACTTC
TRBV5-1	TRBJ2-1	.	CASSPGEDSYNEQFF	TGCGCCAGCTCCCCGGGGGAGGACTCCTACAATGAGCAGTTCTTC
TRBV7-6	TRBJ1-1	.	CASAVGVNTEAFF	TGTGCCAGCGCCGTGGGGGTGAACACTGAAGCTTTCTTT
TRBV10-2	TRBJ2-7	.	CASSGTGQYYEQYF	TGCGCCAGCAGTGGGACGGGGCAATACTACGAGCAGTACTTC
TRBV5-1	TRBJ2-6	.	CASSLSAGANVLTF	TGCGCCAGCAGCCTTTCTGCTGGGGCCAACGTCCTGACTTTC
TRBV19	TRBJ1-2	TRBD1	CASSTTGGDGNYGYTF	TGTGCCAGTAGTACAACAGGGGGCGATGGTAACTATGGCTACACCTTC
TRBV25-1	TRBJ2-1	.	CASSDPSGGDNEQFF	TGTGCCAGCAGTGACCCCTCGGGCGGGGACAATGAGCAGTTCTTC